This TCR beta chain was captured by sequencing in a study of blood T cell repertoires in COVID-19 (dated by TCRdb to the early 2020s). With respect to the entire study: Collaborator samples came from the United States, Italy and Spain and covered acute and convalescent phases of COVID-19. A de-identified subject ID, COVID-19 status, age in years and sex were almost always included in the sample metadata. The prospective study material was composed of cDNA or gDNA derived from T cells, B-cell-depleted T cells, or PBMCs. Where HLA class I and class II types were available, the types were taken from metadata supplied by the sample provider, not from assay-based typing. Deeply sampled blood TCRbeta repertoires from subjects exposed to, actively infected with, or recovered from COVID-19 were included in the dataset. The repertoires were made available in a free public database intended to serve as a resource for research on the immune response to SARS-CoV-2. The samples were drawn from two sources: the first 160 participants of the ongoing ImmuneRACE study, and 1,254 subjects contributed by 6 global collaborators.

Each collaborating institution followed its own protocols to collect whole blood in K2EDTA tubes. For TCRbeta analysis, collaborators shipped samples in one of three forms: frozen whole blood, isolated PBMCs, or DNA extracted from either of those sample types. Overall study results and their limits: How much clinical and demographic metadata was included differed by source and by participant, and the metadata was provided uncurated.

After removal of 4 bases from V and 7 bases from J, the junction retains 17 bases not matched to a gene. For CDR1 and CDR2, the germline V gene lists MDHEN and SYDVKM. Counted from cysteine to phenylalanine, this CDR3 has 19 amino acids. The entry retains the CDR3 DNA only, 57 bases that are in frame from base 1. A remark on this clone: This receptor's antigen is unknown. No much larger clone exists at a distance of one base, and base qualities are not known.

The immunoSEQ Assay, a bias-controlled multiplex PCR, was used to amplify TCRbeta CDR3 regions from genomic DNA. The source study handled its data this way. Within the assay, amplification of reference gene primers was used to estimate how many nucleated cells each sample contained. To quantify the absolute abundance of each unique TCRbeta CDR3 rearrangement, sequence reads were collapsed and filtered. For each sample, productive Simpson clonality was calculated as the square root of Simpson's diversity index over productive rearrangements. What TCRdb holds here is the immuneACCESS table cut down to in-frame rearrangements. Part of the clones is not present; checked against another copy, under half of the missing clones reflect an unresolved V gene, and the others are unexplained. V and J calls and clone size come straight from that table; D and trimming were deduced from the DNA. The sample has 140,000 or so clones on record, 65% to 90% of them singletons. The top ten clonotypes cover less than 3% of the sample.

The receptor was derived from a man aged 45-65 years with acute or convalescent COVID-19. Sequenced sample: peripheral blood. The chain joins TRBV28 to TRBJ1-6; TRBD1 agrees with 9 junctional bases. The nucleotide sequence reads TGTGCCAGCAGTTCCATCATATTACGGACAGGGGAAAAGAATTCACCCCTCCACTTT. Translated, this is CASSSIILRTGEKNSPLHF.